These 20 T cell receptor beta chains were all obtained from the same sample, sequenced in a study of identical twins' blood T cells. TCRdb processed the 5' RACE reads anew with MiXCR; each CDR3 protein has one entry. The sample has 350,000 to 450,000 distinct CDR3 sequences; about 28% are singletons. The sequencing input was PBMCs. All receptors derive from a woman aged 18 to 55 in good health.

There are a few counts of this clonotype. The genes are TRBV20-1 and TRBJ2-1, with 12 positions matching TRBD2. Losses at the gene ends were 7 bases for V and 8 bases for J; bases not matched to a gene: 9. Germline V CDR1 and CDR2: DFQATT, SNEGSKA (reference sequence). This CDR3 has 14 amino acids. CDR3 region: CSGLWTSGEHEQFF. The CDR3 bases are TGCAGTGGTCTTTGGACTAGCGGGGAGCATGAGCAGTTCTTC.

The rearrangement uses TRBV5-1 and TRBJ2-6; tentative D call: TRBD1 (5 bases). This CDR3 contains 16 residues. Germline V gene lookup returns CDR1 SGHRS and CDR2 YFSETQ. V was shortened by 1 base and J by 0 bases, with 8 bases between the two germline ends. This CDR3 reads CASSLQGRSGANVLTF. CDR3 sequence (DNA): TGCGCCAGCAGCTTGCAGGGTCGCTCTGGGGCCAACGTCCTGACTTTC.

V and J are TRBV29-1 and TRBJ1-2; no reliable D call. Germline-derived CDR1 and CDR2 are SQVTM and ANQGSEA. Trimming cost V 4 bases and J 4 bases, with 10 bases left between them. The CDR3 covers 12 residues. CDR3 nucleotides: TGCAGCGTTGGACACTCGATCTATGGCTACACCTTC. Amino acids: CSVGHSIYGYTF.

Details on this clonotype: One end of the junction fails to match germline, which may point to a read error. This sequence joins TRBV7-2 and TRBJ1-1; weak D call: TRBD1 (5 bases). The CDR3 is 13 amino acids. Germline CDR1 reads SGHTA; CDR2 reads FQGNSA. This chain's CDR3 is CASSFRVAGLPDF. Written as DNA, the CDR3 is TGTGCCAGCAGCTTCCGTGTGGCGGGGCTCCCAGATTTT.

This rearrangement joins TRBV6-2 or TRBV6-3 to TRBJ1-2; D is possibly TRBD1 (5 bases). Germline V CDR1 and CDR2: MNHEY, SVGEGT. Trimming shortened V by 2 bases and J by 4 bases, and 11 bases separated the two germline ends. The CDR3 is made up of 14 amino acids. Here the CDR3 reads CASSYAGATYGYTF. The CDR3 DNA reads TGTGCCAGCAGTTACGCCGGGGCCACCTATGGCTACACCTTC.

Concerning this clonotype itself: Compared with germline, one end of the junction differs, possibly owing to a read error. The chain links TRBV20-1 to TRBJ1-2; 7 nucleotides match TRBD1. Germline assignment: CDR1 DFQATT and CDR2 SNEGSKA (reference sequence). CDR3 length: 13 amino acids. CDR3 sequence: CSAIPGGQYGCTF. DNA of the CDR3: TGCAGTGCTATACCGGGGGGACAGTATGGCTGCACCTTC.

The sample holds a few counts of this clonotype. The V call is TRBV10-3, the J call TRBJ1-5; D gene uncertain. This CDR3 spans 13 amino acids. Trimming took off 8 bases at V and 5 bases at J, with 13 bases between the two ends. The V gene's germline CDR1 is ENHRY and CDR2 SYGVKD. This CDR3 is CAIGGQRDQPQHF. In nucleotides, the CDR3 is TGTGCCATCGGCGGGCAGCGAGATCAGCCCCAGCATTTT.

The rearrangement links TRBV5-1 to TRBJ1-6; D remains unclear. With 0 bases removed from V and 7 bases from J, the gap between germline ends came to 11 bases. The CDR3 totals 15 residues. CDR1 and CDR2 (germline): SGHRS, YFSETQ. As DNA, the CDR3 is TGCGCCAGCAGCTTGGAGAGACACAACAATTCACCCCTCCACTTT. Translation gives CASSLERHNNSPLHF. Variable domain in full (rest from reference TRBV5-1 and TRBJ1-6): KAGVTQTPRYLIKTRGQQVTLSCSPISGHRSVSWYQQTPGQGLQFLFEYFSETQRNKGNFPGRFSGRQFSNSRSEMNVSTLELGDSALYLCASSLERHNNSPLHFGNGTRLTVT.

V and J are TRBV20-1 and TRBJ1-1; D is unresolved. CDR1 is DFQATT, CDR2 SNEGSKA, per germline (reference sequence). This CDR3 spans 11 amino acids. Trimming pared 5 bases from V and 1 base from J, leaving 5 bases between. The chain's CDR3 is CSAYTNTEAFF. The CDR3 bases are TGCAGTGCTTACACGAACACTGAAGCTTTCTTT.

The chain joins TRBV20-1 to TRBJ1-2; D is unclear. Trimming left V 1 base short and J 8 bases short, with 8 bases between. Germline CDR1 is DFQATT and CDR2 is SNEGSKA (reference sequence). The CDR3 spans 11 residues. The CDR3 DNA is TGCAGTGCTAGAGCCCCGTGGGGCTACACCTTC. This translates into CSARAPWGYTF.

About this clonotype itself: This may be a read error: a much more frequent sequence differs by one nucleotide. This chain joins TRBV5-1 and TRBJ2-1, with D perhaps matching TRBD1 or TRBD2 (5 bases each). The V gene's germline CDR1 is SGHRS and CDR2 YFSETQ. The CDR3 runs 14 residues. V was trimmed by 3 bases and J by 4 bases, leaving 11 bases between them. For the CDR3, the DNA is TGCGCCAGCAGCTCGTGGGGGAGTTACAATGAGCAGTTCTTC. Amino acids: CASSSWGSYNEQFF. The full variable domain, completed using reference TRBV5-1 and TRBJ2-1, is KAGVTQTPRYLIKTRGQQVTLSCSPISGHRSVSWYQQTPGQGLQFLFEYFSETQRNKGNFPGRFSGRQFSNSRSEMNVSTLELGDSALYLCASSSWGSYNEQFFGPGTRLTVL.

In its sample, this clonotype was seen a few times. The rearrangement links TRBV9 to TRBJ2-2, with a weak D call TRBD2 (6 bases). CDR3 length equals 15 residues. CDR1 is SGDLS, CDR2 YYNGEE, per germline. The ends were cut back, 4 bases at V and 4 bases at J, with 14 bases in the middle. The chain's CDR3 is CASSPWGEVTGELFF. CDR3 in DNA: TGTGCCAGCAGCCCCTGGGGGGAAGTCACCGGGGAGCTGTTTTTT. The variable domain in full, with the rest retrieved from reference TRBV9 and TRBJ2-2, is DSGVTQTPKHLITATGQRVTLRCSPRSGDLSVYWYQQSLDQGLQFLIQYYNGEERAKGNILERFSAQQFPDLHSELNLSSLELGDSALYFCASSPWGEVTGELFFGEGSRLTVL.

This clonotype was recorded a few times. CDR3 nucleotide sequence: TGTGCCAGCAGGCATGACTTGGTCCACGATGGCTACACCTTC. Its protein product is CASRHDLVHDGYTF. The chain carries TRBV6-2 or TRBV6-3 and TRBJ1-2; D ambiguous. Trimming took off 6 bases at V and 6 bases at J, with 17 bases between the two ends. CDR3 size: 14 residues. Per the germline V gene, CDR1 is MNHEY and CDR2 is SVGEGT.

This clonotype was counted only a few times. The chain recombines TRBV12-3 or TRBV12-4 with TRBJ2-1; tentatively, D is TRBD2 (7 bases). With 7 bases removed from V and 6 bases from J, the gap between germline ends came to 13 bases. CDR3 length equals 13 residues. The CDR3 nucleotides are TGTGCCAGCAACCTAGGGGGGGTCAATGAGCAGTTCTTC. Its translation: CASNLGGVNEQFF.

This clonotype was seen once. J is TRBJ1-1 and V is TRBV11-2; possibly TRBD1 for D (5 bases). CDR1 and CDR2 from the germline V gene are SGHAT and FQNNGV. Trimming left V 4 bases short and J 0 bases short, with 9 bases between. The CDR3 is 14 residues long. Written as DNA, the CDR3 is TGTGCCAGCAGCTGGGACGGTGTGAACACTGAAGCTTTCTTT. Its translation: CASSWDGVNTEAFF.

The sample holds a few counts of this clonotype. The J gene is TRBJ2-3, the V gene TRBV7-9; the D is unclear. The germline gives CDR1 SEHNR, CDR2 FQNEAQ (reference sequence). The CDR3 is 14 amino acids. With 5 bases removed from V and 4 bases from J, the gap between germline ends came to 13 bases. In DNA, the CDR3 is TGTGCCAGCAGCCCTCACCCAATCTCAGATACGCAGTATTTT. It is translated as CASSPHPISDTQYF.

For this clonotype: The germline gene is not matched at one end of the junction; a read error may be the cause. The chain links TRBV29-1 to TRBJ2-1; D could derive from TRBD1 or TRBD2 (5 bases each). The CDR3 is 14 residues long. Germline V gives CDR1 SQVTM, CDR2 ANQGSEA. CDR3 protein: CSVGRQGPYNDQFF. In DNA form, the CDR3 reads TGCAGCGTTGGGAGGCAGGGACCTTACAATGATCAGTTCTTC.

V gene TRBV20-1 combines with J gene TRBJ2-1; 9 bases are a match to TRBD2. Germline CDR1 is DFQATT and CDR2 is SNEGSKA (reference sequence). The CDR3 length is 15 residues. J gave up 2 bases and V 3 bases, and 5 bases lay outside the gene matches. The CDR3 sequence: CSASKTSGPYNEQFF. Here the CDR3 DNA reads TGCAGTGCTAGTAAGACTAGCGGTCCCTACAATGAGCAGTTCTTC.

The chain carries TRBV10-3 and TRBJ2-2; 12 positions agree with TRBD2. The CDR3 length is 15 residues. Germline V lookup: CDR1 ENHRY, CDR2 SYGVKD. Trimming took 9 bases from V and 7 from J; bases not matched to a gene: 9. The CDR3 nucleotides are TGTGCCATATCGACTAGCGGGAGACTCAACGGGGAGCTGTTTTTT. It is translated as CAISTSGRLNGELFF.

A few counts support this clonotype. In nucleotides, the CDR3 is TGTGCCAGCAGTACTCCCATTGGGGCCCTTAACACTGAAGCTTTCTTT. Translation: CASSTPIGALNTEAFF. The genes are TRBV6-6 and TRBJ1-1; D perhaps matches TRBD1 (5 bases). V was clipped by 5 bases and J by 2 bases, with 18 bases between them. Germline V gene lookup returns CDR1 MNHNY and CDR2 SVGAGI (reference sequence). The CDR3 covers 16 residues.